The 25 T cell receptor beta chains given below trace back to one sample, sequenced in a study of blood T cell repertoires in COVID-19. Method: immunoSEQ multiplex PCR; TCRdb's copy keeps in-frame clones and lacks some. The table includes around 95,000 clones, about 83% detected once. The sample comprised peripheral blood. The receptor set was obtained from a human donor in a cohort sampled during active COVID-19.

V gene TRBV6-5 combines with J gene TRBJ2-2; no reliable D call. CDR1 is MNHEY and CDR2 is SVGAGI in the germline V gene. The CDR3 consists of 16 residues. V was cut by 0 bases and J by 6 bases, with 14 bases left in between. The CDR3 DNA follows: TGTGCCAGCAGTTACTCTCCTCCGGAACGGGCCGGGGAGCTGTTTTTT. Translating gives CASSYSPPERAGELFF.

This chain links TRBV7-9 with TRBJ1-1; 7 nucleotides align to TRBD1. The CDR3 is 12 amino acids. After removal of 5 bases from V and 4 bases from J, the junction contained 1 base not matched to a gene. Germline CDR1 is SEHNR and CDR2 is FQNEAQ (reference sequence). The CDR3 region is CASSRTGTEAFF. The CDR3 DNA is TGTGCCAGCAGCCGGACAGGCACTGAAGCTTTCTTT.

This chain uses TRBV7-8 with TRBJ2-1; tentatively, D is TRBD2 (5 bases). The CDR3 totals 16 residues. V was cut by 3 bases and J by 0 bases, with 12 bases left in between. CDR1 and CDR2 (germline): SGHVS, FQNEAQ. The CDR3 here is CASSLNSGSSYNEQFF. DNA of the CDR3: TGTGCCAGCAGCTTGAATTCGGGGAGCTCCTACAATGAGCAGTTCTTC.

This chain joins TRBV3-1 (or the pseudogene TRBV3-2) and TRBJ2-1; TRBD2 aligns across 8 bases. Losses at the gene ends were 4 bases for V and 0 bases for J; bases not matched to a gene: 14. Germline assignment: CDR1 LGHDT and CDR2 YNNKEL (reference sequence). The CDR3 consists of 19 residues. CDR3 in amino acids: CASSRHGGAGAPSYNEQFF. In DNA form, the CDR3 reads TGTGCCAGCAGCCGACACGGGGGAGCGGGGGCCCCCTCCTACAATGAGCAGTTCTTC.

The chain is built from TRBV6-6 and TRBJ1-2; D is possibly TRBD1 (5 bases). This CDR3 is built from 14 residues. Trimming pared 2 bases from V and 7 bases from J, leaving 14 bases between. CDR1 and CDR2 from the germline V gene are MNHNY and SVGAGI (reference sequence). This CDR3 reads CASSYGASEGGYTF. The CDR3 DNA follows: TGTGCCAGCAGTTACGGGGCTTCCGAAGGTGGCTACACCTTC.

This chain connects TRBV27 to TRBJ2-1, with TRBD2 matching 14 bases. V was pared by 6 bases and J by 3 bases, with 13 bases of the junction left unmatched. Germline-derived CDR1 and CDR2 are MNHEY and SMNVEV (reference sequence). The CDR3 runs 19 residues. The CDR3 coding sequence is TGTGCCAGCAGAACCTTAAGGACTAGCGGGAGGACACACTACAATGAGCAGTTCTTC. Its translation is CASRTLRTSGRTHYNEQFF.

As regards this clone: At one end the junction does not follow the germline gene, possibly because of a read error. The chain has TRBV19 and TRBJ1-1; D uncertain. The germline gives CDR1 LNHDA, CDR2 SQIVND (reference sequence). CDR3 size: 10 residues. This CDR3 reads CASRGTSDYF. CDR3 nucleotides: TGTGCCAGTAGGGGCACCTCAGACTACTTT.

The CDR3 loop reads CASSPLGREGYTF. CDR3 in DNA: TGTGCCAGCAGCCCCCTTGGACGGGAGGGCTACACCTTC. The J gene is TRBJ1-2, the V gene TRBV3-1 (or the pseudogene TRBV3-2); D remains unclear. V was clipped by 4 bases and J by 8 bases, with 14 bases between them. Germline-derived CDR1 and CDR2 are LGHDT and YNNKEL (reference sequence). This CDR3 is built from 13 residues.

This clone has just a few counts. This rearrangement joins TRBV10-1 to TRBJ1-3; D unclear. The CDR3 has 13 amino acids. Trimming pared 5 bases from V and 2 bases from J, leaving 7 bases between. Germline V gene data show CDR1 as WNHNN and CDR2 as SYGVQD (reference sequence). CDR3 residues: CASSRTAGNTIYF. As DNA, the CDR3 is TGCGCCAGCAGTCGAACAGCTGGAAACACCATATATTTT.

This clone was seen just once. V usage is TRBV5-5 and J usage is TRBJ2-3; possibly TRBD1 for D (6 bases). The CDR3 consists of 14 residues. The V gene's germline CDR1 is SGHKS and CDR2 YYEKEE (reference sequence). V lost 0 bases and J 2 bases, leaving 7 bases between the germline ends. CDR3 DNA: TGTGCCAGCAGCTTGGACAGGGCCACAGATACGCAGTATTTT. It yields the protein CASSLDRATDTQYF.

The genes are TRBV6-5 and TRBJ1-5; 7 bases align to TRBD1. The length of the CDR3 is 15 residues. V was clipped by 2 bases and J by 1 base; unmatched bases: 2. CDR1 and CDR2 from the germline V gene are MNHEY and SVGAGI. The CDR3 DNA is TGTGCCAGCAGTTACACACAGGGGAGCAATCAGCCCCAGCATTTT. It translates to CASSYTQGSNQPQHF.

The chain has TRBV7-9 and TRBJ2-7; a possible D gene is TRBD2 (5 bases). This CDR3 has 14 residues. V gave up 3 bases and J gave up 2 bases, with 11 bases separating them. Germline CDR1 SEHNR, CDR2 FQNEAQ (reference sequence). CDR3: CASSFAAGTYEQYF. CDR3 nucleotide sequence: TGTGCCAGCAGCTTCGCCGCGGGCACCTACGAGCAGTACTTC.

The J gene is TRBJ1-1, the V gene TRBV6-4; weak D call: TRBD1 (6 bases). The CDR3 runs 13 residues. Trimming cost V 2 bases and J 7 bases, with 11 bases left between them. Germline assignment: CDR1 MRHNA and CDR2 SNTAGT. CDR3 region: CASSDQGQGEAFF. The CDR3 DNA follows: TGTGCCAGCAGTGACCAGGGGCAAGGTGAAGCTTTCTTT.

V gene TRBV30 combines with J gene TRBJ2-3; no clear D gene. The CDR3 length is 16 residues. Trimming cost V 2 bases and J 0 bases, with 15 bases left between them. The germline gives CDR1 GTSNPN, CDR2 SVGIG (reference sequence). The CDR3 nucleotides are TGTGCCTGGAGTTCCCCACTAAAAGCTAGCACAGATACGCAGTATTTT. This sequence encodes CAWSSPLKASTDTQYF.

The chain uses TRBV7-2 and TRBJ2-3, with D possibly being TRBD2 (5 bases). Germline CDR1 reads SGHTA; CDR2 reads FQGNSA. The V end lost 6 bases, the J end lost 11 bases, and 18 bases lay between the germline ends. The CDR3 covers 13 residues. The CDR3 protein is CASSPGGGTGQYF. The CDR3, as DNA: TGTGCCAGCAGTCCAGGTGGAGGCACTGGGCAGTATTTT.

The V and J genes are TRBV19 and TRBJ1-2, with D maybe TRBD1 (5 bases). The V end lost 6 bases, the J end lost 4 bases, and 12 bases lay between the germline ends. CDR1 and CDR2 (germline): LNHDA, SQIVND (reference sequence). This CDR3 is 13 amino acids long. The CDR3 region has the DNA TGTGCCAGTAGCAACCAGGGTTTCTATGGCTACACCTTC. Protein product: CASSNQGFYGYTF.

This clone was seen a single time. J is TRBJ2-5 and V is TRBV29-1; D is unclear. V was cut by 4 bases and J by 5 bases, with 11 bases left in between. The CDR3 contains 12 residues. Germline assignment: CDR1 SQVTM and CDR2 ANQGSEA. Here the CDR3 reads CSVVSGLETQYF. DNA for the CDR3: TGCAGCGTTGTGTCGGGTTTGGAGACCCAGTACTTC. The complete variable domain, with remaining parts taken from reference TRBV29-1 and TRBJ2-5, reads SAVISQKPSRDICQRGTSLTIQCQVDSQVTMMFWYRQQPGQSLTLIATANQGSEATYESGFVIDKFPISRPNLTFSTLTVSNMSPEDSSIYLCSVVSGLETQYFGPGTRLLVL.

The chain recombines TRBV6-5 with TRBJ2-7; TRBD2 might be the D (5 bases). Germline values: CDR1 MNHEY, CDR2 SVGAGI. The CDR3 sequence is 13 residues long. V was cut by 10 bases and J by 3 bases, with 16 bases left in between. The chain's CDR3 is CATTAGRNYEQYF. The CDR3 coding sequence is TGTGCCACAACGGCGGGTAGAAACTACGAGCAGTACTTC.

J is TRBJ2-2 and V is TRBV19; D gene unclear. Germline CDR1 reads LNHDA; CDR2 reads SQIVND (reference sequence). The CDR3 is 14 residues long. The ends were cut back, 2 bases at V and 4 bases at J, with 8 bases in the middle. CDR3 sequence: CASSINYPTGELFF. In DNA, the CDR3 is TGTGCCAGTAGTATAAACTACCCCACCGGGGAGCTGTTTTTT. Filled out from reference TRBV19 and TRBJ2-2, the complete variable domain reads DGGITQSPKYLFRKEGQNVTLSCEQNLNHDAMYWYRQDPGQGLRLIYYSQIVNDFQKGDIAEGYSVSREKKESFPLTVTSAQKNPTAFYLCASSINYPTGELFFGEGSRLTVL.

This chain uses TRBV5-1 with TRBJ2-5; D remains unclear. Germline V CDR1 and CDR2: SGHRS, YFSETQ. The CDR3 covers 13 residues. V shed 3 bases and J shed 5 bases, with 11 bases lying between them. CDR3 in amino acids: CASSWNLQETQYF. CDR3 DNA sequence: TGCGCCAGCAGCTGGAACTTACAGGAGACCCAGTACTTC.

This clone has only a few counts. This rearrangement joins TRBV5-6 to TRBJ2-7; D possibly corresponds to TRBD1 (6 bases). CDR1 and CDR2 from the germline V gene are SGHDT and YYEEEE. V was trimmed by 4 bases and J by 7 bases, leaving 15 bases between them. CDR3 length equals 13 residues. The CDR3 DNA follows: TGTGCCAGCAGCACAGGGACCCAAAGAGAGCAGTACTTC. It specifies CASSTGTQREQYF.

A single count supports this clone. This chain connects TRBV12-5 to TRBJ1-5; 10 bases line up with TRBD1. V lost 6 bases and J lost 5; bases outside the gene matches: 4. The germline gives CDR1 LGHNT, CDR2 FRNRAP. This CDR3 is 14 amino acids long. CDR3 nucleotides: TGTGCTAGTGGACGGGACAGGGGCGATCAGCCCCAGCATTTT. Its translation: CASGRDRGDQPQHF.

The gene calls are TRBV7-9 and TRBJ2-1; 15 nucleotides align to TRBD2. This CDR3 has 15 amino acids. The germline CDR1 and CDR2 sequences are SEHNR and FQNEAQ (reference sequence). The V segment lost 5 bases and the J segment 10 bases; nucleotides outside the gene matches: 6. The CDR3 loop reads CASSGGLAGGNEQFF. In DNA, the CDR3 is TGTGCCAGCAGCGGAGGACTAGCGGGAGGGAACGAGCAGTTCTTC. Full variable domain (missing parts from reference TRBV7-9 and TRBJ2-1): DTGVSQNPRHKITKRGQNVTFRCDPISEHNRLYWYRQTLGQGPEFLTYFQNEAQLEKSRLLSDRFSAERPKGSFSTLEIQRTEQGDSAMYLCASSGGLAGGNEQFFGPGTRLTVL.

The chain couples TRBV28 to TRBJ1-1; 7 positions agree with TRBD1. There are 14 residues in the CDR3. CDR1 is MDHEN, CDR2 SYDVKM, per germline. V shed 5 bases and J 4 bases; nucleotides not matched to a gene: 7. CDR3 sequence: CASSRTGVRTEAFF. The DNA for the CDR3 is TGTGCCAGCAGTCGAACAGGGGTTCGCACTGAAGCTTTCTTT.

This clone was detected only once. V is TRBV5-1 and J is TRBJ2-2; D not certain. V was trimmed by 1 base and J by 6 bases, leaving 7 bases between them. Germline V gene data show CDR1 as SGHRS and CDR2 as YFSETQ. The CDR3 is made up of 13 amino acids. CDR3 region: CASSLNIPGELFF. The CDR3 nucleotides are TGCGCCAGCAGCTTGAATATCCCCGGGGAGCTGTTTTTT.